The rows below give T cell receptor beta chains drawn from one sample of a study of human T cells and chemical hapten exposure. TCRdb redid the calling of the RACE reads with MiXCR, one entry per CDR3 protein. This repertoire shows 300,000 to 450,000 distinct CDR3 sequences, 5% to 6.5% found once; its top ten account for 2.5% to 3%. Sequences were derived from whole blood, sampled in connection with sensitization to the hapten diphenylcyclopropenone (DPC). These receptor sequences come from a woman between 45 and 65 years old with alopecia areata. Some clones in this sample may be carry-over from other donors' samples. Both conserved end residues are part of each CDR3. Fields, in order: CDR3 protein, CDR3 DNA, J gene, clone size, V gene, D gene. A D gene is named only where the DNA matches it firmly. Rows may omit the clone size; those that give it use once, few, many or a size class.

CDR3: CASSQGLTGGVEETQYF; DNA: TGTGCCAGCAGCCAAGGCCTGACAGGGGGGGTTGAAGAGACCCAGTACTTC; J: TRBJ2-5; size: many; V: TRBV4-2; D: TRBD1
CDR3: CASSLGQGTRPQHF; DNA: TGTGCCAGCAGTTTAGGACAGGGGACTCGGCCCCAGCATTTT; J: TRBJ1-5; size: many; V: TRBV27; D: TRBD1
CDR3: CASITSGTLPYNEQFF; DNA: TGTGCCAGCATAACAAGCGGGACCCTCCCCTACAATGAGCAGTTCTTC; J: TRBJ2-1; size: few; V: TRBV27; D: TRBD2
CDR3: CASSFGRPTEQYF; DNA: TGTGCCAGCAGCTTTGGGAGGCCCACTGAGCAGTACTTC; J: TRBJ2-7; size: few; V: TRBV7-8; D: .
CDR3: CASTGDKNQPQHF; DNA: TGTGCCAGCACGGGGGACAAGAATCAGCCCCAGCATTTT; J: TRBJ1-5; size: few; V: TRBV6-6; D: .
CDR3: CASGGNQPQHF; DNA: TGCGCCAGCGGGGGAAATCAGCCCCAGCATTTT; J: TRBJ1-5; size: .; V: TRBV10-2; D: .
CDR3: CASSFLAGHSTDTQYF; DNA: TGTGCCAGCAGTTTTTTAGCGGGGCATAGCACAGATACGCAGTATTTT; J: TRBJ2-3; size: .; V: TRBV12-3/TRBV12-4; D: TRBD2
CDR3: CASSSWTDYGYTF; DNA: TGCGCCAGCAGCTCCTGGACGGACTATGGCTACACCTTC; J: TRBJ1-2; size: many; V: TRBV4-1; D: .
CDR3: CASSPLKAISDTQYF; DNA: TGTGCCAGCAGTCCACTAAAGGCGATCTCAGATACGCAGTATTTT; J: TRBJ2-3; size: many; V: TRBV6-2/TRBV6-3; D: .
CDR3: CASSLEAGAYNEQFF; DNA: TGTGCCAGCAGCTTAGAAGCGGGAGCCTACAATGAGCAGTTCTTC; J: TRBJ2-1; size: many; V: TRBV7-2; D: TRBD2
CDR3: CASVAENTGELFF; DNA: TGTGCCAGCGTAGCGGAGAACACCGGGGAGCTGTTTTTT; J: TRBJ2-2; size: many; V: TRBV12-3/TRBV12-4; D: .
CDR3: CASSLLGPTEAFF; DNA: TGTGCCAGCAGTTTACTGGGGCCAACTGAAGCTTTCTTT; J: TRBJ1-1; size: few; V: TRBV27; D: .
CDR3: CASSVEGNRYTEAFF; DNA: TGTGCCAGCAGCGTAGAAGGGAATAGGTACACTGAAGCTTTCTTT; J: TRBJ1-1; size: few; V: TRBV9; D: .
CDR3: CASSSLLAGGYNEQFF; DNA: TGTGCCAGCAGCTCGTTACTAGCGGGAGGCTACAATGAGCAGTTCTTC; J: TRBJ2-1; size: many; V: TRBV7-8; D: TRBD2
CDR3: CASSWTFTDTQYF; DNA: TGTGCCAGCAGTTGGACTTTCACAGATACGCAGTATTTT; J: TRBJ2-3; size: few; V: TRBV27; D: .
CDR3: CASSSLLDRVDQPQHF; DNA: TGTGCCAGCAGCTCCCTCCTGGACAGGGTAGATCAGCCCCAGCATTTT; J: TRBJ1-5; size: many; V: TRBV7-9; D: TRBD1
CDR3: CASSSTGTPSTGELFF; DNA: TGTGCCAGCAGCTCGACCGGGACACCTTCCACCGGGGAGCTGTTTTTT; J: TRBJ2-2; size: few; V: TRBV7-2; D: .
CDR3: CASSPTILAKNIQYF; DNA: TGTGCCAGCAGCCCTACTATATTAGCCAAAAACATTCAGTACTTC; J: TRBJ2-4; size: few; V: TRBV12-3/TRBV12-4; D: .
CDR3: CATRQVQVGSPLHF; DNA: TGTGCCACCAGACAGGTTCAGGTGGGATCACCCCTCCACTTT; J: TRBJ1-6; size: .; V: TRBV15; D: .
CDR3: CASSDRGPGGADTQYF; DNA: TGTGCCAGCAGTGACAGGGGCCCTGGGGGCGCAGATACGCAGTATTTT; J: TRBJ2-3; size: many; V: TRBV6-5; D: TRBD1
CDR3: CAISDPSGGLGDTQYF; DNA: TGTGCCATCAGTGACCCATCCGGGGGGCTGGGAGATACGCAGTATTTT; J: TRBJ2-3; size: few; V: TRBV10-3; D: .
CDR3: CASSLSIEQYF; DNA: TGTGCCAGCAGCCTCAGTATTGAGCAGTACTTC; J: TRBJ2-7; size: many; V: TRBV7-9; D: .
CDR3: CASGLTGTGGSNQPQHF; DNA: TGTGCCAGCGGATTGACAGGGACGGGCGGGAGCAATCAGCCCCAGCATTTT; J: TRBJ1-5; size: few; V: TRBV5-3; D: TRBD1
CDR3: CASSEEVSTSWAGPMNTEAFF; DNA: TGTGCCAGCAGTGAAGAGGTCTCGACGTCCTGGGCAGGGCCCATGAACACTGAAGCTTTCTTT; J: TRBJ1-1; size: few; V: TRBV6-1; D: .
CDR3: CASRRPGTGDVNTEAFF; DNA: TGTGCCAGCAGACGTCCCGGGACAGGGGACGTGAACACTGAAGCTTTCTTT; J: TRBJ1-1; size: many; V: TRBV28; D: TRBD1
CDR3: CASSLRTSGSTVEQYF; DNA: TGTGCCAGCTCCCTGAGGACTAGCGGGAGTACTGTTGAGCAGTACTTC; J: TRBJ2-7; size: many; V: TRBV7-8; D: TRBD2
CDR3: CASNPGGAGYTF; DNA: TGTGCCAGCAATCCGGGGGGCGCGGGCTACACCTTC; J: TRBJ1-2; size: many; V: TRBV2; D: .
CDR3: CASSLFPPPAGDSQETQYF; DNA: TGTGCCAGCAGCTTGTTTCCCCCCCCAGCGGGAGACTCGCAAGAGACCCAGTACTTC; J: TRBJ2-5; size: many; V: TRBV11-2; D: TRBD2
CDR3: CASSQERIYEQYF; DNA: TGTGCCAGCAGCCAAGAACGGATCTACGAGCAGTACTTC; J: TRBJ2-7; size: many; V: TRBV3-1; D: .